This T cell receptor (beta chain) was obtained from a study of T-cell reconstitution after alpha-beta-depleted transplantation in children (dated by TCRdb to 2016 to 2018). Concerning the study at large: Using TCR repertoire profiling, the study quantitatively followed how T-cell immune reconstitution unfolded in children after TCRalphabeta/CD19-depleted allogeneic hematopoietic cell transplantation.

Concerning this clonotype itself: Its antigen is unknown. Base qualities were left out, and no much larger clone turns up one base away.

Taken from cysteine to phenylalanine, the CDR3 has 10 residues. Here the CDR3 DNA is all that survives: 30 bases in frame from base 1. The germline V gene specifies SQVTM as CDR1 and ANQGSEA as CDR2. Trimming costs V 7 bases and J 9 bases, and their ends lie 10 bases apart. Library construction relied on PCR. These reads were obtained on an Illumina HiSeq 2500. Molecular barcoding was employed in the preparation of TCR libraries, with unique molecular identifiers being used to normalize TCRbeta repertoire quantification. TCRdb itself trimmed the public reads at Q25 with fastp, ran MiXCR and retained productive beta chains. Each record represents a unique CDR3 protein, reported with the most common genes and DNA among its rows. Counted in this sample were 300,000 or so distinct CDR3 sequences; over 8% of them appeared once. The ten most abundant clones make up about a tenth of the sample.

This clonotype was obtained from a human donor who donated a stem cell graft to a child with SCID. Source: PBMCs from the stem cell graft donor, taken from the stem cell graft. The rearrangement combines TRBV29-1 with TRBJ2-1, with the D gene call left open. The sequenced DNA is TGCAGCGCCTCCCGGGTTGAGCAGTTCTTC. The resulting protein is CSASRVEQFF.